This paragraph reports one T cell receptor beta chain. This CDR3 has 14 residues. The J segment lost 0 bases and the V segment lost 5 bases, leaving 3 bases of the junction unmatched. CDR1 MDHEN and CDR2 SYDVKM come from the germline V gene. Under the authors' procedure: Amplified reference gene primers provided the basis for estimating nucleated cell counts. TCRdb's copy holds only in-frame clones and misses some; the assay was immunoSEQ multiplex PCR. Clone size and the V and J calls come from that table; the DNA yielded D and trimming. Counted here are some 150,000 clones, 86% occurring once; the ten biggest clones make up about 8%. This sample is part of a study of blood T cell repertoires in COVID-19. Study context: Sites across the United States, Italy and Spain contributed samples from acute and convalescent COVID-19. T cells, B-cell-depleted T cells, or PBMCs provided the cDNA or gDNA that served as material.

The chain has TRBV28 and TRBJ1-1, with TRBD1 matching over 7 bases. This TCR derives from a woman aged 55-70 years with acute or convalescent COVID-19. Specimen: peripheral blood. The CDR3 loop reads CASSRTGVNTEAFF. The CDR3, as DNA: TGTGCCAGCAGTCGGACAGGCGTGAACACTGAAGCTTTCTTT.